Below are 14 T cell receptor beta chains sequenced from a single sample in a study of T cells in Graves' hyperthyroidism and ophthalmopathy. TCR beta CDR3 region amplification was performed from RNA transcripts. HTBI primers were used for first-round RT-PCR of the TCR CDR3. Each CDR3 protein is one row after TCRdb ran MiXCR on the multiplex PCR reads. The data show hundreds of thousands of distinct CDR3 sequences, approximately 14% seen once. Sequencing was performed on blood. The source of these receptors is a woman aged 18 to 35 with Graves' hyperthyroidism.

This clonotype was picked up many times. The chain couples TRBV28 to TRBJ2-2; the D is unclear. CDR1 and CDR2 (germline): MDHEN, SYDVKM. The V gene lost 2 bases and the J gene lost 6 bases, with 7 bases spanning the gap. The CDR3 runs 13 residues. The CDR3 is CASSLNGPGELFF. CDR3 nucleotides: TGTGCCAGCAGTTTAAACGGGCCCGGGGAGCTGTTTTTT.

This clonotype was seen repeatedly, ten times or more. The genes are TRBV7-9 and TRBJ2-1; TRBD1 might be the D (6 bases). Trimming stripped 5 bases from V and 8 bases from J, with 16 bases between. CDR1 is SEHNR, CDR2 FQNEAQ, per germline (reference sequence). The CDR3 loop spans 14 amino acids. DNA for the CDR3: TGTGCCAGCAGCCCTTGGAACAGGGACCATGAGCAGTTCTTC. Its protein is CASSPWNRDHEQFF.

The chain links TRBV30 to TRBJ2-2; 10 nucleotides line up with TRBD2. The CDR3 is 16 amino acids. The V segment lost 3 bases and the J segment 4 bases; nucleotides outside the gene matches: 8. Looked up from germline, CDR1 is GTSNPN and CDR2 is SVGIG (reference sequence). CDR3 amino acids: CAWRVWTSGSTGELFF. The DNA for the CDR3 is TGTGCCTGGAGGGTTTGGACTAGCGGTTCCACCGGGGAGCTGTTTTTT.

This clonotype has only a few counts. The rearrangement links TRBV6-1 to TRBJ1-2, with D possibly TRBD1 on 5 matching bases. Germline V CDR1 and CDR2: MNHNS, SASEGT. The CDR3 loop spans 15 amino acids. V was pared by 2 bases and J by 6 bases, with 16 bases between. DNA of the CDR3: TGTGCCAGCAGTGAAACCCCCGCCATCAGGGATGGCTACACCTTC. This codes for CASSETPAIRDGYTF.

In DNA, the CDR3 is TGTGCCAGCAGCGTCGATGGGACTAGTCCGCGTGAGCAGTACTTC. It translates to CASSVDGTSPREQYF. J is TRBJ2-7 and V is TRBV9; 8 nucleotides align to TRBD2. J gave up 7 bases and V 2 bases, and 11 bases lay outside the gene matches. This CDR3 has 15 amino acids. Per germline, CDR1 SGDLS and CDR2 YYNGEE. Variable domain in full (rest from reference TRBV9 and TRBJ2-7): DSGVTQTPKHLITATGQRVTLRCSPRSGDLSVYWYQQSLDQGLQFLIQYYNGEERAKGNILERFSAQQFPDLHSELNLSSLELGDSALYFCASSVDGTSPREQYFGPGTRLTVT.

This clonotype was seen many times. CDR3 region: CASSSPERQETQYF. The CDR3 nucleotides are TGTGCCAGCAGTTCCCCTGAACGCCAAGAGACCCAGTACTTC. V gene TRBV27 combines with J gene TRBJ2-5; the D is unclear. The CDR3 is 14 amino acids. V was clipped by 4 bases and J by 1 base, with 10 bases between them. Germline V gene sequence: CDR1 MNHEY, CDR2 SMNVEV (reference sequence).

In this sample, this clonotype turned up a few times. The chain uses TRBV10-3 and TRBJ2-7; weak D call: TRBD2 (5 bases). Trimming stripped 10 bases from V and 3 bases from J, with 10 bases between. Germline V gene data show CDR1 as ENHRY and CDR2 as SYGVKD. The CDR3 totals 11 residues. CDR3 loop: CATRADYEQYF. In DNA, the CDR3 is TGTGCCACCCGAGCGGACTACGAGCAGTACTTC.

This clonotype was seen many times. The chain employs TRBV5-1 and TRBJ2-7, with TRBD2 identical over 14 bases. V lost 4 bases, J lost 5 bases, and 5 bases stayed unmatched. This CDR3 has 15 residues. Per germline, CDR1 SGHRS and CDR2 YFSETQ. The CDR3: CASSPGLAGVHEQYF. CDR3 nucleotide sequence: TGCGCCAGCAGCCCGGGACTAGCGGGAGTACACGAGCAGTACTTC.

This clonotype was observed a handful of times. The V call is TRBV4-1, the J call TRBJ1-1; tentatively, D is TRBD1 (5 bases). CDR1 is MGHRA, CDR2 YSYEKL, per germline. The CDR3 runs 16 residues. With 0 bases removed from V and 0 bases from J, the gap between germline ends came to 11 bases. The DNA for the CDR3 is TGCGCCAGCAGCCAAGATCTGAGGGGTCTGAACACTGAAGCTTTCTTT. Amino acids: CASSQDLRGLNTEAFF.

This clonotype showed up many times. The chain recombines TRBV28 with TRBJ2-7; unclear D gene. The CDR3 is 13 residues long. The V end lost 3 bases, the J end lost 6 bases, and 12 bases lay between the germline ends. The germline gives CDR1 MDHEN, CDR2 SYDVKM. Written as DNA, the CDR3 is TGTGCCAGCAGTTTTGGCAGCAATCCCGAGCAGTACTTC. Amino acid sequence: CASSFGSNPEQYF.

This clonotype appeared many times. CDR3 DNA: TGTGCCAGCGGGGGGGGCGGGGAGACCCAGTACTTC. Translation gives CASGGGGETQYF. This rearrangement joins TRBV5-5 to TRBJ2-5, with a weak D call TRBD2 (7 bases). V lost 7 bases, J lost 5 bases, and 12 bases lay in between. The CDR3 has 12 residues. Germline V lookup: CDR1 SGHKS, CDR2 YYEKEE (reference sequence).

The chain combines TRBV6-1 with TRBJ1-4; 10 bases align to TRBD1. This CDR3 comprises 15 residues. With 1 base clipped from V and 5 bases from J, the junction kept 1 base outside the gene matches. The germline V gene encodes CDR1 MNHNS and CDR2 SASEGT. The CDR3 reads CASSEETGGNEKLFF. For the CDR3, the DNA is TGTGCCAGCAGTGAAGAGACAGGGGGCAATGAAAAACTGTTTTTT.

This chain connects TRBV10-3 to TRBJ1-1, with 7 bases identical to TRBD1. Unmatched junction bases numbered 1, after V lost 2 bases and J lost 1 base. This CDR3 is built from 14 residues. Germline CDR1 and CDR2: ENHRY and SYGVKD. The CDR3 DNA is TGTGCCATCAGTGAGACAGGGGCGAACACTGAAGCTTTCTTT. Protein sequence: CAISETGANTEAFF.

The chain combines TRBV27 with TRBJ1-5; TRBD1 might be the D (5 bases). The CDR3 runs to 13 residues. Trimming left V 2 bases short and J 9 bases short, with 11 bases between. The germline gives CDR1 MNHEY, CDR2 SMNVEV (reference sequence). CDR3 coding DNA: TGTGCCAGCAGTTTAGGGGCCGGGGCGCCCCAGCATTTT. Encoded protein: CASSLGAGAPQHF.